Listed below are T cell receptor beta chains from one sample, sequenced in a study of control samples from healthy donors and cancer patients. Data came from immunoSEQ multiplex PCR; TCRdb stores just in-frame clones and leaves some out. The sample lists roughly 120,000 clones; 88% were seen once. Sequenced input: blood. Source of these receptors: a woman aged 70-85 years in good health. CDR3s include the opening cysteine and the closing phenylalanine or tryptophan. A D gene is named only where the DNA matches it firmly. Size tells how often a clone was seen (once, few, many) or the class of an expanded clone, and some rows leave it out.

j_gene,abundance,v_gene,d_gene,CDR3nt,CDR3aa
TRBJ1-1,.,TRBV5-6,.,TGTGCCAGCAGCTTGGGACGGAGGAACACTGAAGCTTTCTTT,CASSLGRRNTEAFF
TRBJ1-2,.,TRBV7-8,.,TGTGCCAGCAGCTTAGAGGGGGTGGGCTACACCTTC,CASSLEGVGYTF
TRBJ1-2,once,TRBV5-5,.,TGTGCCAGCATCCCAAACGATCCCGGGGCCAATTCCCGTTATGGCTACACCTTC,CASIPNDPGANSRYGYTF
TRBJ1-4,.,TRBV5-1,TRBD1,TGCGCCAGCAGCGGGGGACAGGGGGCAACGGAAAAACTGTTTTTT,CASSGGQGATEKLFF
TRBJ1-6,.,TRBV27,.,TGTGCCAGCAGTTTTGAGGGGCCCAGCTTTAGCAATTCACCCCTCCACTTT,CASSFEGPSFSNSPLHF
TRBJ1-5,.,TRBV15,TRBD1,TGTGCCACCAGCTGGGGACAGGGCATTCAGCCCCAGCATTTT,CATSWGQGIQPQHF
TRBJ2-7,.,TRBV2,.,TGTGCCAGCAAGACCCAGGGACCCACCTACGAGCAGTACTTC,CASKTQGPTYEQYF
TRBJ1-6,.,TRBV7-8,.,TGTGCCACGGCGGGGGAGGGTTCACCCCTCCACTTT,CATAGEGSPLHF
TRBJ2-5,.,TRBV5-8,.,TGTGCCAGCAGCTTCGGTAGCGTCGAGACCCAGTACTTC,CASSFGSVETQYF
TRBJ2-5,.,TRBV19,.,TGTGCCAGTTCGGAGGGAGAGACCCAGTACTTC,CASSEGETQYF
TRBJ2-2,.,TRBV5-1,TRBD1,TGCGCCAGCAGCGGGGGACAGGGGAGGGCCGGGGAGCTGTTTTTT,CASSGGQGRAGELFF
TRBJ1-5,.,TRBV2,.,TGTGCCAGCAGGGACAGAGGTAGCAATCAGCCCCAGCATTTT,CASRDRGSNQPQHF
TRBJ2-7,.,TRBV3-1/TRBV3-2,TRBD1,TGTGCCAGCAGCCGTCGACAGGGGGAGCAGTACTTC,CASSRRQGEQYF
TRBJ1-5,.,TRBV7-8,.,TGTGCCAGCAGCTTACTCGGGACCCGAGGCAATCAGCCCCAGCATTTT,CASSLLGTRGNQPQHF
TRBJ1-1,.,TRBV6-5,.,TGTGCCAGCAGTCCACCAGGGGCCCCGAACACTGAAGCTTTCTTT,CASSPPGAPNTEAFF
TRBJ2-6,.,TRBV18,.,TGTGCCAGCTCAGCCTCTGGGGCCAACGTCCTGACTTTC,CASSASGANVLTF
TRBJ2-5,.,TRBV5-4,.,TGTGCCAGCAGCCACGACGGGGGTGGGGAGACCCAGTACTTC,CASSHDGGGETQYF
TRBJ1-2,.,TRBV18,.,TGTGCCAGCTCACCAATGTTCTCGGGACTTATCTATGGCTACACCTTC,CASSPMFSGLIYGYTF
TRBJ2-3,.,TRBV5-1,.,TGCGCCAGCAGCTTGGCAGGGGGGCGCACAGATACGCAGTATTTT,CASSLAGGRTDTQYF
TRBJ2-3,.,TRBV5-1,.,TGCGCCAGCAGCTTGCTGGCAGAAAGCACAGATACGCAGTATTTT,CASSLLAESTDTQYF
TRBJ1-1,.,TRBV4-3,TRBD1,TGCGCCAGCAGCTCCCGTCCAGGGGGGGACACTGAAGCTTTCTTT,CASSSRPGGDTEAFF
TRBJ1-2,.,TRBV19,.,TGTGCCACTAGGGCTAACTATGGCTACACCTTC,CATRANYGYTF
TRBJ1-1,.,TRBV5-1,.,TGCGCCAGCAGCTTGGTTCCGAGCACTGAAGCTTTCTTT,CASSLVPSTEAFF
TRBJ1-6,.,TRBV5-1,TRBD1,TGCGCCAGCAGCAATGGACAGGGAGGATCCTATAATTCACCCCTCCACTTT,CASSNGQGGSYNSPLHF
TRBJ2-7,.,TRBV18,.,TGTGCCAGCTCACCCGATAGCTCCTACGAGCAGTACTTC,CASSPDSSYEQYF
TRBJ1-5,many,TRBV27,.,TGTGCCAGCAGTTTGTCAGGACTCAATCAGCCCCAGCATTTT,CASSLSGLNQPQHF
TRBJ2-2,.,TRBV4-1,.,TGCGCCAGCAGCCTCGGGGACGGCACCGGGGAGCTGTTTTTT,CASSLGDGTGELFF
TRBJ2-5,.,TRBV27,.,TGTGCCAGCAGTTTATCGCGGCAGCAAGAGACCCAGTACTTC,CASSLSRQQETQYF
TRBJ1-2,few,TRBV5-4,.,TGTGCCAGCAGCTCAGGACGGACTCCTAACTATGGCTACACCTTC,CASSSGRTPNYGYTF
TRBJ2-3,.,TRBV6-4,TRBD2,TGTGCCAGCAGTGAATCTAGCGGGTCGGCCACAGATACGCAGTATTTT,CASSESSGSATDTQYF
TRBJ2-1,.,TRBV5-6,TRBD1,TGTGCCAGCAGCCTCGGGACAGGGGGTTCCTACAATGAGCAGTTCTTC,CASSLGTGGSYNEQFF
TRBJ2-7,.,TRBV12-3/TRBV12-4,.,TGTGCCAGCAGTTTTCGGGAAAGCTACGAGCAGTACTTC,CASSFRESYEQYF
TRBJ2-3,once,TRBV2,TRBD1,TGTGCCAGCGCGCCGGGACAGGGTCACTTGGTCGATACGCAGTATTTT,CASAPGQGHLVDTQYF
TRBJ1-1,.,TRBV6-5,.,TGTGCCAGCAGCTCCCCGGGGCCCGCGTCTGAAGCTTTCTTT,CASSSPGPASEAFF
TRBJ1-6,once,TRBV6-5,.,TGTGCCAGCAGTTACAGAAGATCACCCCTCCACTTT,CASSYRRSPLHF
TRBJ2-3,.,TRBV6-2/TRBV6-3,.,TGTGCCAGCAGTTACTGGAAAGTCACAGATACGCAGTATTTT,CASSYWKVTDTQYF
TRBJ2-7,.,TRBV5-4,TRBD2,TGTGCCAGCAGCTCCTCGGGAGGGACTTACGAGCAGTACTTC,CASSSSGGTYEQYF
TRBJ1-2,.,TRBV29-1,TRBD1,TGCAGCGTTGAAGGACAGGGGGCCGACCCTTATGGCTACACCTTC,CSVEGQGADPYGYTF
TRBJ1-5,.,TRBV7-2,.,TGTGCCAGCAGCTTAGTGGGAATAGGCAATCAGCCCCAGCATTTT,CASSLVGIGNQPQHF
TRBJ1-4,.,TRBV19,.,TGTGCCAGTAGTGACCTACAGGCGGGGTTGAATGAAAAACTGTTTTTT,CASSDLQAGLNEKLFF
TRBJ2-2,.,TRBV9,TRBD1,TGTGCCAGCAGCGTAGAGGGGACAGGGAACACCGGGGAGCTGTTTTTT,CASSVEGTGNTGELFF
TRBJ1-2,.,TRBV29-1,.,TGCAGCGTTGAGGGCGGGGAGAGGGTAAATGGCTACACCTTC,CSVEGGERVNGYTF
TRBJ1-2,.,TRBV27,TRBD1,TGTGCCAGCACCCAGGGGGGCTCTAGCTATGGCTACACCTTC,CASTQGGSSYGYTF
TRBJ2-3,.,TRBV21-1,.,TGTGCCAGCAGCAAAGAGGCTAGCGGGGGCCCTAATACGCAGTATTTT,CASSKEASGGPNTQYF
TRBJ1-4,.,TRBV18,.,TGTGCCAGCTCACCACCGGGGTCCGGTGAAAAACTGTTTTTT,CASSPPGSGEKLFF
TRBJ1-4,once,TRBV6-6,.,TGTGCCAGCAGCCTACGGGGGGGGGATGAAAAACTGTTTTTT,CASSLRGGDEKLFF
TRBJ1-1,.,TRBV4-2,.,TGTGCCAGCGGTTTGGGGGGACTGAACACTGAAGCTTTCTTT,CASGLGGLNTEAFF
TRBJ2-6,.,TRBV11-2,.,TGCGCTCGGGGCCCTATCCGCTTTAGGTCGGCCAACGTCCTGACTTTC,CARGPIRFRSANVLTF
TRBJ1-1,.,TRBV2,TRBD1,TGTGCCAGCAGCCCACAGACAGGGGGAGGAACTGAAGCTTTCTTT,CASSPQTGGGTEAFF
TRBJ2-1,.,TRBV3-1/TRBV3-2,.,TGTGCCAGCAGCCCAACCGGTGGTGCGCAGTTCTTC,CASSPTGGAQFF
TRBJ2-2,.,TRBV9,.,TGTGCCAGCAGCGTAGCGAGGACGGTCGGGGAGCTGTTTTTT,CASSVARTVGELFF
TRBJ1-5,.,TRBV3-1/TRBV3-2,.,TGTGCCAGCAGCCAAGGCGGGTCTAGCAATCAGCCCCAGCATTTT,CASSQGGSSNQPQHF
TRBJ2-1,once,TRBV3-1/TRBV3-2,.,TGTGCCAGCAGCCAAGGACCCCCGACGCGCGAGCAGTTCTTC,CASSQGPPTREQFF
TRBJ1-1,.,TRBV11-2,.,TGTGCCAGCAGCTTACACAGGACCATGAACACTGAAGCTTTCTTT,CASSLHRTMNTEAFF
TRBJ2-6,.,TRBV4-1,TRBD1,TGCGCCAGCAGCCGGGGGACAGGCCCCTCTGGGGCCAACGTCCTGACTTTC,CASSRGTGPSGANVLTF
TRBJ2-6,.,TRBV10-3,.,TGTGCCATCAGTGAGATGGGGACTGGGGCCAACGTCCTGACTTTC,CAISEMGTGANVLTF